Below, 23 T cell receptor beta chains from the same sample are listed, as sequenced in a study of T cells expressing NK-cell markers. TCRdb reworked the 5' RACE reads into one entry per CDR3 protein, no DNA. Its listing shows under 200,000 distinct CDR3 sequences. The sequencing sample was made of blood T cells: a sorted CD56 or NKG2C T cell subset, CD4+ or CD8+ T cells, or bulk PBMC T cells (not recorded which). The receptors derive from a woman between 18 and 70 years old in good health.

CDR3 protein: CASSPTWITGELFF. V usage is TRBV4-2 and J usage is TRBJ2-2. The CDR3 has 14 amino acids. Germline V gene lookup returns CDR1 LGHNA and CDR2 YNFKEQ.

The rearrangement uses TRBV5-1 and TRBJ2-1. The CDR3 is made up of 13 amino acids. From germline, CDR1 is SGHRS and CDR2 YFSETQ. The CDR3 loop is CASSQDVVNEQFF.

The J gene is TRBJ2-3, the V gene TRBV29-1. CDR1 and CDR2 (germline): SQVTM, ANQGSEA. There are 13 residues in the CDR3. The CDR3 sequence is CSVSQASTDTQYF.

The genes are TRBV5-1 and TRBJ1-2; TCRdb outputs TRBD1, but without DNA this stays unchecked. Per the germline V gene, CDR1 is SGHRS and CDR2 is YFSETQ. The CDR3 loop spans 14 amino acids. Here the CDR3 reads CASSLEDPDYGYTF.

V is TRBV10-3 and J is TRBJ2-7; the D call of TRBD1 rests on TCRdb alone, since no DNA is present to check it. Germline lookup yields CDR1 ENHRY and CDR2 SYGVKD. The CDR3 has 14 amino acids. CDR3 sequence: CAISEEEDPLGVYF.

The CDR3 here is CAISESGSVSPLHF. This rearrangement joins TRBV10-3 to TRBJ1-6. Germline CDR1 and CDR2: ENHRY and SYGVKD. The CDR3 runs 14 residues.

The V gene is TRBV20-1, the J gene TRBJ2-7; with no DNA, the TCRdb D assignment of TRBD1 cannot be verified. The CDR3 contains 14 residues. The V gene's germline CDR1 is DFQATT and CDR2 SNEGSKA (reference sequence). The CDR3 here is CSARVSQRGDEQYF.

The CDR3 loop reads CASSDNSGRDGEQYF. The chain is built from TRBV6-1 and TRBJ2-7; TCRdb designates TRBD2, a call that cannot be tested without DNA. Germline loops: CDR1 MNHNS, CDR2 SASEGT. The CDR3 covers 15 residues.

This rearrangement joins TRBV10-3 to TRBJ1-1; TCRdb proposes TRBD1, but this gene call is untestable without DNA. This CDR3 is 17 amino acids long. Germline loops: CDR1 ENHRY, CDR2 SYGVKD. The CDR3 here is CAISVLMPGQGMTEAFF.

The J gene is TRBJ2-7, the V gene TRBV20-1; the D gene TCRdb calls, TRBD1, cannot be checked with no DNA. The CDR3 contains 12 residues. Germline CDR1 DFQATT, CDR2 SNEGSKA (reference sequence). The CDR3 loop is CSAEKGGYEQYF.

This sequence joins TRBV30 and TRBJ2-1. Germline-derived CDR1 and CDR2 are GTSNPN and SVGIG (reference sequence). CDR3 length equals 11 residues. The CDR3 loop reads CAWSVLIEQFF.

This rearrangement joins TRBV24-1 to TRBJ2-3; TCRdb calls TRBD1, which cannot be checked without DNA. In germline, CDR1 is KGHDR, CDR2 SFDVKD. The CDR3 sequence is 15 residues long. CDR3: CATSGNVGRTDTQYF.

V and J are TRBV24-1 and TRBJ2-1; TCRdb returns TRBD1, unconfirmable since there is no DNA. In germline, CDR1 is KGHDR, CDR2 SFDVKD. The CDR3 contains 12 residues. Here the CDR3 reads CATSRGQGKQFF.

The chain carries TRBV27 and TRBJ2-7; TCRdb calls TRBD2, which cannot be checked without DNA. Germline V gene lookup returns CDR1 MNHEY and CDR2 SMNVEV (reference sequence). The CDR3 is 16 amino acids. The CDR3 region is CASTRSSASGSYEQYF.

The chain has TRBV2 and TRBJ2-2; TCRdb designates TRBD2, a call that cannot be tested without DNA. CDR3 length equals 14 residues. Germline CDR1 reads SNHLY; CDR2 reads FYNNEI. The CDR3 sequence is CASRAMGRSGELFF. The variable domain in full, with the rest retrieved from reference TRBV2 and TRBJ2-2, is EPEVTQTPSHQVTQMGQEVILRCVPISNHLYFYWYRQILGQKVEFLVSFYNNEISEKSEIFDDQFSVERPDGSNFTLKIRSTKLEDSAMYFCASRAMGRSGELFFGEGSRLTVL.

The chain links TRBV5-1 to TRBJ2-7; TCRdb reports TRBD1, a call that lacks DNA to check it against. The germline V gene encodes CDR1 SGHRS and CDR2 YFSETQ. The CDR3 loop spans 16 amino acids. This CDR3 is CASSKGGGVSSYEQYF.

The chain links TRBV4-2 to TRBJ2-3; there is no DNA to check the TCRdb D call of TRBD1. CDR1 LGHNA and CDR2 YNFKEQ come from the germline V gene. The CDR3 runs 14 residues. The CDR3 reads CASSLGQDTDTQYF.

The chain joins TRBV5-1 to TRBJ2-3; the TCRdb call, TRBD1, lacks DNA for checking. Germline lookup yields CDR1 SGHRS and CDR2 YFSETQ. This CDR3 contains 16 residues. The CDR3 spells CASSLSGTGPTDTQYF.

The chain uses TRBV20-1 and TRBJ2-7; the TCRdb call, TRBD2, lacks DNA for checking. This CDR3 region has 14 residues. In germline, CDR1 is DFQATT, CDR2 SNEGSKA (reference sequence). The CDR3 sequence is CSAPRTSGGYEQYF.

This rearrangement joins TRBV27 to TRBJ2-4; the TCRdb call, TRBD1, lacks DNA for checking. The CDR3 runs 14 residues. The germline gives CDR1 MNHEY, CDR2 SMNVEV (reference sequence). CDR3 sequence: CASRSDRGSNIQYF.

This chain joins TRBV5-1 and TRBJ2-3; TCRdb proposes TRBD1, but this gene call is untestable without DNA. The length of the CDR3 is 14 residues. The V gene's germline CDR1 is SGHRS and CDR2 YFSETQ. CDR3: CASRTGTSTDTQYF.

The chain employs TRBV13 and TRBJ2-1. The CDR3 length is 15 residues. Germline CDR1 and CDR2: PRHDT and FYEKMQ (reference sequence). CDR3 residues: CASSLGRGSYNEQFF.

V and J are TRBV29-1 and TRBJ2-3; TCRdb picks TRBD2, but there is no DNA to check that call. The CDR3 loop spans 15 amino acids. Germline V CDR1 and CDR2: SQVTM, ANQGSEA. CDR3 amino acids: CGLAGGPGSTDTQYF.